The present T cell receptor (beta chain) was sequenced within a study of blood T cell repertoires in COVID-19. Profiled with immunoSEQ multiplex PCR; TCRdb holds only in-frame clones, not every one. The sample has 150,000 to 200,000 clones; about 88% are singletons. This clonotype was obtained from a man in his sixties with acute or convalescent COVID-19. Sequenced sample: peripheral blood.

CDR3 nucleotide sequence: TGTGCCTGGAGTAGGGACTCCGGGGCTGGAAACACCATATATTTT. Amino acid sequence: CAWSRDSGAGNTIYF. The chain recombines TRBV30 with TRBJ1-3, with D tentatively TRBD1 (5 bases). The V and J ends lost 2 bases and 2 bases respectively, with 13 bases between them. This CDR3 region has 15 residues. Looked up from germline, CDR1 is GTSNPN and CDR2 is SVGIG (reference sequence).